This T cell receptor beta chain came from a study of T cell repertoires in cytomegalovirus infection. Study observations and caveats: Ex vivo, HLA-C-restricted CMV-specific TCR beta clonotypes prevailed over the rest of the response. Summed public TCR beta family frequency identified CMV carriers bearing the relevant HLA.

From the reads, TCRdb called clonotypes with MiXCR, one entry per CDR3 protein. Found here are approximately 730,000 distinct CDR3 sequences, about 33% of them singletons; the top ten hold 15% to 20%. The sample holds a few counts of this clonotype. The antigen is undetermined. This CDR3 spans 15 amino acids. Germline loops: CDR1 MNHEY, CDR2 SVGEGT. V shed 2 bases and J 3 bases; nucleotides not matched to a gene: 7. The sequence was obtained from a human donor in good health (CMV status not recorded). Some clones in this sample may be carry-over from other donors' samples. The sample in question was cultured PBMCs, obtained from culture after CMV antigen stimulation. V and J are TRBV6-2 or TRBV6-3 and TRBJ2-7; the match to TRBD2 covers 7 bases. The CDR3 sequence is CASSYLAGANYEQYF. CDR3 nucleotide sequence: TGTGCCAGCAGTTACCTGGCGGGAGCCAACTACGAGCAGTACTTC.